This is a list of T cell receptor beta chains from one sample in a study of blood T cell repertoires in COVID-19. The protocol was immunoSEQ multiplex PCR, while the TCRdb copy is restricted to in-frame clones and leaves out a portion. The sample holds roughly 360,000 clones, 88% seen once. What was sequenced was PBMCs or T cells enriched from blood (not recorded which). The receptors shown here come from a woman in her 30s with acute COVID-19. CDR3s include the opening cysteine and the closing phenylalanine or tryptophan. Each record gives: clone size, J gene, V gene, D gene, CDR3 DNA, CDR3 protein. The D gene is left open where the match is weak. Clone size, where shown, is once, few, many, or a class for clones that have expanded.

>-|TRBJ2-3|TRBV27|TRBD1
TGTGCCAGCAGTTTTCAATCGACAGGGTCACTAGATACGCAGTATTTT
CASSFQSTGSLDTQYF
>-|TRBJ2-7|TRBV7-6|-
TGTGCCAGCAGCTGGATAGGGGACGAGCAGTACTTC
CASSWIGDEQYF
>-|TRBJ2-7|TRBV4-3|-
TGCGCCAGCAGCCAAGAGGCCACATCACCTTACGAGCAGTACTTC
CASSQEATSPYEQYF
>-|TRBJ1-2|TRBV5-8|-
TGTGCCAGCAGCTTGGGTCGGGGGAGAGGCTACACCTTC
CASSLGRGRGYTF
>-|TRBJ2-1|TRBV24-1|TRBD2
TGTGCCACCAGGGTCACTAGCGGGGGGTTAAATGAGCAGTTCTTC
CATRVTSGGLNEQFF
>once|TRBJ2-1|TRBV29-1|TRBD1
TGCAGCGTTGAACCAGGGGGTTCCAATGAGCAGTTCTTC
CSVEPGGSNEQFF
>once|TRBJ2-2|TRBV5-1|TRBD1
TGCGCCAGCAGCTTGATCGCAGGGGGCCTTGCCGGGGAGCTGTTTTTT
CASSLIAGGLAGELFF
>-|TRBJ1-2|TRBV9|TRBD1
TGTGCCAGCAGCGTACAATCCGGGACAGGGGGCTTTGGCTACACCTTC
CASSVQSGTGGFGYTF
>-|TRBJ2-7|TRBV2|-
TGTGCCACCCTACAGAGGGACTCAGGCTACGAGCAGTACTTC
CATLQRDSGYEQYF
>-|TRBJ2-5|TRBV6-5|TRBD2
TGTGCCAGCAGTTCCCGCTACGGGGGGGCTTTAGAGACCCAGTACTTC
CASSSRYGGALETQYF
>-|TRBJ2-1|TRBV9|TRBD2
TGTGCCAGCAGCGTAGACATAAGCTCTAGCGGGGGCAGCTCCTACAATGAGCAGTTCTTC
CASSVDISSSGGSSYNEQFF
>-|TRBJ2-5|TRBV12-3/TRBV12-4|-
TGTGCCAGCAGTTCCAGTACTAGTTCCCAGTACTTC
CASSSSTSSQYF
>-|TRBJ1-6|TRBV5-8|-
TGTGCCAGCCCTTTGGGGGCCGCGGGAGGGCCACCCCTCCACTTT
CASPLGAAGGPPLHF
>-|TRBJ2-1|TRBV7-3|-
TGTGCCAGCAGCTTCGGCTACAATGAGCAGTTCTTC
CASSFGYNEQFF
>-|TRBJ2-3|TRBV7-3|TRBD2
TGTGCCAGCAGCTTATTAGGTGGGGTATTGGGACTAGTAACGGATACGCAGTATTTT
CASSLLGGVLGLVTDTQYF
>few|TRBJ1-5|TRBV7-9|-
TGTGCCAGCAGCCGAGCAGGGAAAGGTAGTATCCAGCATTTT
CASSRAGKGSIQHF
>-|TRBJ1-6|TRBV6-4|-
TGTGCCAGCAGTGGAGACATGGATTCACCCCTCCACTTT
CASSGDMDSPLHF
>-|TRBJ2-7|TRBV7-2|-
TGTGCCAGCAGCTTAACCCCTGGGACACCCTACGAGCAGTACTTC
CASSLTPGTPYEQYF
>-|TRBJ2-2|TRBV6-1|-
TGTGCCAGCAGTGAGTTCAGGGATGGGGAGCTGTTTTTT
CASSEFRDGELFF
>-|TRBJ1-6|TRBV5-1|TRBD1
TGCGCCAGCAGCCTTACAGTAGGACAGGGGGCTTCACCCCTCCACTTT
CASSLTVGQGASPLHF